This passage covers 18 T cell receptor beta chains from one sample sequenced in a study of T cell responses to AZD1222 COVID-19 vaccine. Some clones are missing from TCRdb's copy, which holds only in-frame ones; the method was immunoSEQ multiplex PCR. The data hold about 260,000 clones, with roughly 93% observed a single time. This material consisted of peripheral blood, taken on day 0 of AZD1222 vaccination. The receptors here all came from an adult in good health.

The J gene is TRBJ1-2, the V gene TRBV19; no firm D call. Trimming left V 6 bases short and J 2 bases short, with 10 bases between. Germline V gene sequence: CDR1 LNHDA, CDR2 SQIVND (reference sequence). The CDR3 has 13 residues. CDR3 sequence reads: CASRVSGNYGYTF. The CDR3 bases are TGTGCCAGTAGAGTTTCGGGGAACTATGGCTACACCTTC.

CDR3 sequence: CATSAPSGGYQETQYF. CDR3 in DNA: TGTGCCACCAGTGCCCCTAGCGGGGGGTACCAAGAGACCCAGTACTTC. The V and J genes are TRBV24-1 and TRBJ2-5, with TRBD2 matching 11 bases. J was trimmed by 0 bases and V by 5 bases; bases with no gene match: 4. This CDR3 is built from 16 residues. Germline V CDR1 and CDR2: KGHDR, SFDVKD.

The CDR3 DNA reads as TGCGCCAGCAGCCAAGTCCAGGATACGCAGTATTTT. It codes for CASSQVQDTQYF. The chain has TRBV4-1 and TRBJ2-3, with D unclear. The ends were cut back, 1 base at V and 6 bases at J, with 5 bases in the middle. Germline-derived CDR1 and CDR2 are MGHRA and YSYEKL. This CDR3 has 12 amino acids.

The V call is TRBV4-2, the J call TRBJ2-7; D gene uncertain. The V gene's germline CDR1 is LGHNA and CDR2 YNFKEQ. Trimming stripped 1 base from V and 3 bases from J, with 4 bases between. The CDR3 runs 12 residues. The CDR3 region has the DNA TGTGCCAGCAGCCAAGTCGGCTACGAGCAGTACTTC. Translated, it gives CASSQVGYEQYF.

The chain is built from TRBV4-3 and TRBJ2-7; 8 nucleotides line up with TRBD2. After removal of 4 bases from V and 1 base from J, the junction contained 6 bases not matched to a gene. The CDR3 extends over 15 amino acids. Per germline, CDR1 LGHNA and CDR2 YSLEER. CDR3 bases: TGCGCCAGCAGCCGAGGGGTAGCGGGATCCTACGAGCAGTACTTC. This translates into CASSRGVAGSYEQYF.

The V and J genes are TRBV4-2 and TRBJ2-7; D perhaps matches TRBD1 (5 bases). Deletions cut 3 bases from V and 1 base from J, with 10 bases between. The CDR3 runs to 14 residues. Germline assignment: CDR1 LGHNA and CDR2 YNFKEQ. The CDR3: CASSQLDSSYEQYF. CDR3 nucleotide sequence: TGTGCCAGCAGCCAGCTAGACAGTTCCTACGAGCAGTACTTC.

The chain links TRBV15 to TRBJ2-7, with D possibly being TRBD2 (5 bases). The CDR3 spans 16 residues. The V gene's germline CDR1 is LNHNV and CDR2 YYDKDF (reference sequence). V lost 0 bases, J lost 0 bases, and 12 bases lay in between. DNA of the CDR3: TGTGCCACCAGCAGAGATCTCGGGGATAGCTCCTACGAGCAGTACTTC. Residues: CATSRDLGDSSYEQYF.

This sequence joins TRBV29-1 and TRBJ1-2, with D perhaps matching TRBD1 (5 bases). Germline lookup yields CDR1 SQVTM and CDR2 ANQGSEA. The CDR3 covers 12 residues. Trimming left V 3 bases short and J 2 bases short, with 7 bases between. CDR3 region: CSVDQGNYGYTF. DNA of the CDR3: TGCAGCGTTGATCAGGGCAACTATGGCTACACCTTC.

This sequence joins TRBV28 and TRBJ1-4, with 7 bases lining up with TRBD1. This CDR3 has 16 amino acids. CDR1 and CDR2 from the germline V gene are MDHEN and SYDVKM. V was pared by 5 bases and J by 7 bases, with 13 bases of the junction left unmatched. The CDR3 DNA reads TGTGCCAGCAGTCGACAGGGCCTAGGTCGGACTGAAAAACTGTTTTTT. Protein product: CASSRQGLGRTEKLFF. The whole variable domain, remainder taken from reference TRBV28 and TRBJ1-4, is DVKVTQSSRYLVKRTGEKVFLECVQDMDHENMFWYRQDPGLGLRLIYFSYDVKMKEKGDIPEGYSVSREKKERFSLILESASTNQTSMYLCASSRQGLGRTEKLFFGSGTQLSVL.

The CDR3 protein is CASSESRGGTGNTIYF. Written as DNA, the CDR3 is TGCGCCAGCAGTGAGTCGCGGGGAGGGACTGGAAACACCATATATTTT. This sequence joins TRBV10-2 and TRBJ1-3, with D unresolved. The V end was cut by 0 bases, the J end by 2 bases, with 11 bases between. Germline V gene lookup returns CDR1 WSHSY and CDR2 SAAADI. This CDR3 comprises 16 residues.

Only one count was recorded for this clone. This chain links TRBV2 with TRBJ2-3, with 7 nucleotides matching TRBD2. CDR1 is SNHLY and CDR2 is FYNNEI in the germline V gene. The length of the CDR3 is 12 residues. Trimming at V came to 3 bases and at J to 7 bases, leaving 1 base not matched to a gene. The CDR3 nucleotides are TGTGCCAGCAGTGACGGGGGGTATACGCAGTATTTT. Protein: CASSDGGYTQYF.

This chain links TRBV7-3 with TRBJ2-5; TRBD2 aligns across 7 bases. The CDR3 is made up of 14 amino acids. Unmatched junction bases numbered 9, after V lost 7 bases and J lost 4 bases. Germline CDR1 reads SGHTA; CDR2 reads FQGTGA. The chain's CDR3 is CASKASGTGETQYF. DNA of the CDR3: TGTGCCAGCAAGGCAAGCGGGACGGGAGAGACCCAGTACTTC.

CDR3 nucleotide sequence: TGTGCCAGCACGACAGCTAACTATGGCTACACCTTC. Protein: CASTTANYGYTF. The chain uses TRBV12-3 or TRBV12-4 and TRBJ1-2, with D perhaps matching TRBD1 (5 bases). V was clipped by 7 bases and J by 0 bases, with 6 bases between them. The CDR3 extends over 12 amino acids.

V gene TRBV2 combines with J gene TRBJ2-5, with D possibly TRBD2 on 6 matching bases. Trimming took off 4 bases at V and 2 bases at J, with 8 bases between the two ends. Germline CDR1 and CDR2: SNHLY and FYNNEI. This CDR3 spans 13 amino acids. The CDR3 here is CASSAGLQETQYF. For the CDR3, the DNA is TGTGCCAGCAGTGCAGGACTACAAGAGACCCAGTACTTC.

The chain uses TRBV6-5 and TRBJ1-6; TRBD1 might be the D (5 bases). Germline CDR1 is MNHEY and CDR2 is SVGAGI. This CDR3 has 14 amino acids. With 0 bases removed from V and 11 bases from J, the gap between germline ends came to 11 bases. The CDR3 protein is CASSYSRGRAPLHF. CDR3 in DNA: TGTGCCAGCAGTTACTCGAGGGGTCGGGCACCCCTCCACTTT.

The chain links TRBV7-2 to TRBJ2-2; D is unclear. Trimming removed 2 bases at V and 1 base at J, with 5 bases between. This CDR3 has 14 residues. Germline-derived CDR1 and CDR2 are SGHTA and FQGNSA. CDR3 in amino acids: CASSLWWNTGELFF. CDR3 coding DNA: TGTGCCAGCAGCTTATGGTGGAACACCGGGGAGCTGTTTTTT.

The DNA of the CDR3 is TGTGCCAGCAGTTTGGGACATACCTACGAGCAGTACTTC. Translation gives CASSLGHTYEQYF. This chain links TRBV28 with TRBJ2-7; possible D gene TRBD1, 6 bases. Germline CDR1 MDHEN, CDR2 SYDVKM. V lost 3 bases and J 2 bases, leaving 8 bases between the germline ends. The CDR3 has 13 amino acids.

CDR3 nucleotides: TGTGCCAGCAGTGACGGTGGCTCCTACAATGAGCAGTTCTTC. It encodes CASSDGGSYNEQFF. This sequence joins TRBV6-4 and TRBJ2-1; D gene unclear. Trimming took off 2 bases at V and 0 bases at J, with 5 bases between the two ends. The CDR3 runs to 14 residues. Germline loops: CDR1 MRHNA, CDR2 SNTAGT.